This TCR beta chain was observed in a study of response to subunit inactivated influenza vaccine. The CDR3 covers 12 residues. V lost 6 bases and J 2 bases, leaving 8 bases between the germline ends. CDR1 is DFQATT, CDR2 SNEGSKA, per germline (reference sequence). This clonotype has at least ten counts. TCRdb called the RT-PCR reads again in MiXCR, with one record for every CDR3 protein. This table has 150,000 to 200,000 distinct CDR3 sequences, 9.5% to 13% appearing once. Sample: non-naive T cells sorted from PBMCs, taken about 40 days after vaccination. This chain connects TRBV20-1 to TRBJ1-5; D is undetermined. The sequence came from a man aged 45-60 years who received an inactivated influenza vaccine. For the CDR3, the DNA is TGCAGTGCCAGTTGGGGCAATCAGCCCCAGCATTTT. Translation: CSASWGNQPQHF.